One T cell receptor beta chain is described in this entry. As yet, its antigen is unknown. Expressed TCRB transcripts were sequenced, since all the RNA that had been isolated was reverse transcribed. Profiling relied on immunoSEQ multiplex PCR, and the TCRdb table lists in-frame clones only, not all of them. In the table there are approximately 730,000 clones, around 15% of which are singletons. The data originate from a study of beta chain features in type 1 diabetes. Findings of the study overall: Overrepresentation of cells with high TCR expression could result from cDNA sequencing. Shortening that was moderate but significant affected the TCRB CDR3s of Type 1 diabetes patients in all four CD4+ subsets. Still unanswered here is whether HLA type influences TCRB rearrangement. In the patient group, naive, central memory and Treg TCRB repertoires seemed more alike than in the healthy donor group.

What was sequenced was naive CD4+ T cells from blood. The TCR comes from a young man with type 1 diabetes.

DNA for the CDR3: TGCGCCAGCAGCCAAGACATCCGAGACAGGGGGACCTCCTACGAGCAGTACTTC. Translation: CASSQDIRDRGTSYEQYF. This chain links TRBV4-1 with TRBJ2-7; 9 bases are shared with TRBD1. The length of the CDR3 is 18 residues. Germline V gives CDR1 MGHRA, CDR2 YSYEKL. V trimming: 0 bases; J trimming: 0 bases; junction bases outside the gene matches: 9.